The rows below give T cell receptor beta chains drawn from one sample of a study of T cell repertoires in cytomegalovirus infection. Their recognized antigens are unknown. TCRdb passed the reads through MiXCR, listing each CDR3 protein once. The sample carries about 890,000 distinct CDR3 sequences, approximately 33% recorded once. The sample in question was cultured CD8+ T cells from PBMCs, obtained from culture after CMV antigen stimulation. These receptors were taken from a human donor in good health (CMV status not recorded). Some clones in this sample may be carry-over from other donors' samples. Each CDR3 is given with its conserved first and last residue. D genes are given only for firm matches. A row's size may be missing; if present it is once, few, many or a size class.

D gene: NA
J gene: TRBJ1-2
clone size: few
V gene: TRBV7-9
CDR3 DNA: TGTGCCAGCAGCTTGTCCCCGGGACCGGGGCCGTTTAGCTATGGCTACACCTTC
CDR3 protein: CASSLSPGPGPFSYGYTF

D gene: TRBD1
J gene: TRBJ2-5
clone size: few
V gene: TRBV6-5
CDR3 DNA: TGTGCCTCCCGGACAGGCTATCAAGAGACCCAGTACTTC
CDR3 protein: CASRTGYQETQYF

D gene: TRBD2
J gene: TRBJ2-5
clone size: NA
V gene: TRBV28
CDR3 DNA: TGTGCCAGCAGTTTAAGGCGGGGGAACCCCCAAGAGACCCAGTACTTC
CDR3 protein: CASSLRRGNPQETQYF

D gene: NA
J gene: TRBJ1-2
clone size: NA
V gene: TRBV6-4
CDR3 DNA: TGTGCCAGCAGACCCTGGGAATTGTATGGCTACACCTTC
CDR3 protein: CASRPWELYGYTF

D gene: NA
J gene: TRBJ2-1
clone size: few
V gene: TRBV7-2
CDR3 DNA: TGTGCCAGCAGCTTAGCGCACAATCTCAATGAGCAGTTCTTC
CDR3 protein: CASSLAHNLNEQFF

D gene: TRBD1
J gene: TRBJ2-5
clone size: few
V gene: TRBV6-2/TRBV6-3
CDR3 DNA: TGTGCCAGCAGTTACTCTCGGGACAGGGGGCGAGAGACCCAGTACTTC
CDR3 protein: CASSYSRDRGRETQYF

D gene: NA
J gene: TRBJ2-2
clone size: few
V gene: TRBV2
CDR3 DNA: TGTGCCACCAAGGGGGGGAACACCGGGGAGCTGTTTTTT
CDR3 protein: CATKGGNTGELFF

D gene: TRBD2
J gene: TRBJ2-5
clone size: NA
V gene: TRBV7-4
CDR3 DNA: TGTGCCAGCAGACTATATAGCGGGGGGGCCGCCCTAGGGCTCCAAGAGACCCAGTACTTC
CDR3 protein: CASRLYSGGAALGLQETQYF

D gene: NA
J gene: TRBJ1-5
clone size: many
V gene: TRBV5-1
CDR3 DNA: TGCGCCAGCAGCTTGGGTGACAATCAGCCCCAGCATTTT
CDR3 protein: CASSLGDNQPQHF

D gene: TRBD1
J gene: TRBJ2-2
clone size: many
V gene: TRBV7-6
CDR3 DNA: TGTGCCAGCAGCTCTCGACAGGGGCCGAACACCGGGGAGCTGTTTTTT
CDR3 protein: CASSSRQGPNTGELFF

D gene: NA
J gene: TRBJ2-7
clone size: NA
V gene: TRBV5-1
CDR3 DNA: TGCGCCAGCAGCTTAAGCAGAGCGGCCTACGAGCAGTACTTC
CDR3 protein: CASSLSRAAYEQYF

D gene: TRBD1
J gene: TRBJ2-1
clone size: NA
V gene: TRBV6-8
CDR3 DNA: TGTGCCAGCAGTTACCATCCCGGGACAGGTTACAATGAGCAGTTCTTC
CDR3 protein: CASSYHPGTGYNEQFF

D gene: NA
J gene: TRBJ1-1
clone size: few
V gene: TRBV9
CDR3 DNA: TGTGCCCACGGGGTAGTTTTTTCTGCCACTGAAGCTTTCTTT
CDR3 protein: CAHGVVFSATEAFF

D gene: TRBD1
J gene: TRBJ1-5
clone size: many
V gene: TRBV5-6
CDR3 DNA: TGTGCCAGCAGCGAGGCCTGGACAGGGGGTTATAGCAATCAGCCCCAGCATTTT
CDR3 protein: CASSEAWTGGYSNQPQHF

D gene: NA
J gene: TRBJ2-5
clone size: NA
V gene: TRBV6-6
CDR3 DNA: TGTGCCAGCAGTTACTTCCAGCGGGAGACCCAGTACTTC
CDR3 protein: CASSYFQRETQYF

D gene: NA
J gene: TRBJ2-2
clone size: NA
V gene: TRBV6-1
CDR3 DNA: TGTGCCAGCAGTGAGTTGGTGAAAGGGGAGCTGTTTTTT
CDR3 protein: CASSELVKGELFF

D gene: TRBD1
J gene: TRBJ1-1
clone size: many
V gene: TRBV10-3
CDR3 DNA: TGTGCCATCAGTGACCGGGACAGCCTGAACACTGAAGCTTTCTTT
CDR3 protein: CAISDRDSLNTEAFF

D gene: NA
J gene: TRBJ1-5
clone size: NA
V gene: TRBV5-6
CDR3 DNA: TGTGCCAGCAGCTTGGAGGTGGGTCAGCCCCAGCATTTT
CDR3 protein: CASSLEVGQPQHF

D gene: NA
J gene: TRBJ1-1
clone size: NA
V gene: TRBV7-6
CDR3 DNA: TGTGCTAGCAGTCCTTTAAGAGGGGTCAGTATATACGCTGAAGCTTTCTTT
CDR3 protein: CASSPLRGVSIYAEAFF

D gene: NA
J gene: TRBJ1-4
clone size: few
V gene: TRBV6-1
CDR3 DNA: TGTGCCAGCAGCCCCCCCCCACATGAAAAACTGTTTTTT
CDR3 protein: CASSPPPHEKLFF

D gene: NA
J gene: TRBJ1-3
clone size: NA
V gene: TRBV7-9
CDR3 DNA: TGTGCCAGCAGACCCGACGGTTACCGCTCTGGAAACACCATATATTTT
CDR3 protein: CASRPDGYRSGNTIYF

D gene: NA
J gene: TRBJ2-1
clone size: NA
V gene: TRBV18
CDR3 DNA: TGTGCCAGCTCACCACTCTCCGGCCCTGGCTCCTACAATGAGCAGTTCTTC
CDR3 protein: CASSPLSGPGSYNEQFF

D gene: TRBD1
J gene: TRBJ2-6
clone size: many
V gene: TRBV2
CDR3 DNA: TGTGCCAGCAGTTACCGACAGGGAAGCTCTGGGGCCAACGTCCTGACTTTC
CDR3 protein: CASSYRQGSSGANVLTF

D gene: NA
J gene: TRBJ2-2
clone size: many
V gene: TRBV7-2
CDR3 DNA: TGTGCCAGCAGCTTAGGACTGGAGTTCTTTTCCACCGGGGAGCTGTTTTTT
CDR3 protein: CASSLGLEFFSTGELFF

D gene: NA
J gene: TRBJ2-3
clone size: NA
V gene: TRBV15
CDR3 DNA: TGTGCCACCAGCAGATCGCAGGGGATCACAGATACGCAGTATTTT
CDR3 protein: CATSRSQGITDTQYF

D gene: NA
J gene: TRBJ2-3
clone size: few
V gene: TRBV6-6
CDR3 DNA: TGTGCCAGCAGTTACTCGAAACTCGCAGATACGCAGTATTTT
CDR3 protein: CASSYSKLADTQYF

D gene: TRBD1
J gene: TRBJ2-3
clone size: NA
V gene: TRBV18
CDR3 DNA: TGTGCCAGCTACCCGTCGTTGCAGGGGGCCCCAGATACGCAGTATTTT
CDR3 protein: CASYPSLQGAPDTQYF

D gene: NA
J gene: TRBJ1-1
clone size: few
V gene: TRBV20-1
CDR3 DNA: TGCAGTGCTAGAGAGTGGCAGGGCAGGAACACTGAAGCTTTCTTT
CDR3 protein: CSAREWQGRNTEAFF

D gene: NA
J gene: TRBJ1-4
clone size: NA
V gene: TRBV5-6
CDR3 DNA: TGTGCCAGCAGCTTGGGCAAGCCCCCTGAAAAACTGTTTTTT
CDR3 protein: CASSLGKPPEKLFF

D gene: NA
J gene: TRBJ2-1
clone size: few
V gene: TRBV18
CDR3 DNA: TGTGCCAGCTCACCACCGACACCGTACGAGCAGTTCTTC
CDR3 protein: CASSPPTPYEQFF

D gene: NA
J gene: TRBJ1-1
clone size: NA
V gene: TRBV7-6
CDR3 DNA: TGTGCCAGCAGCTTAGCGAGAGAGGGAAGGGGATTGCGCACTGAAGCTTTCTTT
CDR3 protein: CASSLAREGRGLRTEAFF

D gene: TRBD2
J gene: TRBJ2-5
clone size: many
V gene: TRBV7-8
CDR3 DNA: TGTGCCAGCAGCCCCGATATCGGGGGGGAGACCCAGTACTTC
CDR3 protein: CASSPDIGGETQYF

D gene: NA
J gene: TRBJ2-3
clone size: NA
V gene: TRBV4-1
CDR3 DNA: TGTGCCAGCAGCCAAGATCCGAATGCGGGGACCTGGGATACGCAGTATTTT
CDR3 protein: CASSQDPNAGTWDTQYF

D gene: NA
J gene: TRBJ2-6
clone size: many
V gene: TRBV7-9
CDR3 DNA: TGTGCCAGCAGCCCCCGACCGAGGACCGCGGGTATCTCCGGGGCCAACGTCCTGACTTTC
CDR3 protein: CASSPRPRTAGISGANVLTF

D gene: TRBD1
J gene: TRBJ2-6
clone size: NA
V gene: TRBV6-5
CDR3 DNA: TGTGCCAGCAGTTACTTCAGTGGCCGGGACAGGGGATCCTCTGGGGCCAACGTCCTGACTTTC
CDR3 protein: CASSYFSGRDRGSSGANVLTF

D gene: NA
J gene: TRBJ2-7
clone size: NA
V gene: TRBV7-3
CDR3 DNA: TGTGCCAGCAGCTTAGTTGTCGGGGACTACGAGCAGTACTTC
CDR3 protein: CASSLVVGDYEQYF

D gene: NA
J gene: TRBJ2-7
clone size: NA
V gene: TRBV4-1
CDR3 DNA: TGCGCCAGCAGCCCGGTGGACTTCTACGAGCAGTACTTC
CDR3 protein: CASSPVDFYEQYF

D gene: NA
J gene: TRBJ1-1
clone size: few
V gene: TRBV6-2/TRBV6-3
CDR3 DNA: TGTGCCAGCAGTCCCCTGGGGAGGGCCCTGAACACTGAAGCTTTCTTT
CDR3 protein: CASSPLGRALNTEAFF

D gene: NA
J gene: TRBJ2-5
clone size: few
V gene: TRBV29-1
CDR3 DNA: TGCAGCGTTGAGCTGGGGGGCTTGGGACAAGAGACCCAGTACTTC
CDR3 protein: CSVELGGLGQETQYF

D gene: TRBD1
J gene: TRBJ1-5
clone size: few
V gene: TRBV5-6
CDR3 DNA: TGTGCCAGCAGCGTTTGGACAGGGGATCAGCCCCAGCATTTT
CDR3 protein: CASSVWTGDQPQHF

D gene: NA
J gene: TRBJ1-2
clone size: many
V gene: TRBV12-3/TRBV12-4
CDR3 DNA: TGTGCCAGCAGTTTACAGGGATACTATGGCTACACCTTC
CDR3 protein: CASSLQGYYGYTF

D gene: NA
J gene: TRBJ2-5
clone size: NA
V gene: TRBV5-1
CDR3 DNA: TGCGCCAGCAGCTTAGACGGCAGGGCGCAAGAGACCCAGTACTTC
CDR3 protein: CASSLDGRAQETQYF

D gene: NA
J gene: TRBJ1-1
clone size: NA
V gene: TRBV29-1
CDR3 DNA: TGCAGCGTTGAAAGTACAGGGAGGGAGACTGAAGCTTTCTTT
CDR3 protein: CSVESTGRETEAFF

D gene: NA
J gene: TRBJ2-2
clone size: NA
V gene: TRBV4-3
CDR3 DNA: TGCGCCCGCAGCCAAGTACCACAGCCGAACACCGGGGAGCTGTTTTTT
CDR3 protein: CARSQVPQPNTGELFF

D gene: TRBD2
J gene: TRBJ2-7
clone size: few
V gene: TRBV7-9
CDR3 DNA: TGTGCCAGCAGCTTATCTTCGGGGGGGTCCTACGAGCAGTACTTC
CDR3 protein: CASSLSSGGSYEQYF

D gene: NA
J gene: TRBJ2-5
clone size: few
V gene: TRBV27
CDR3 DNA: TGTGCCAGCAGTTACGTCGGAGAAGAGACCCAGTACTTC
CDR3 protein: CASSYVGEETQYF

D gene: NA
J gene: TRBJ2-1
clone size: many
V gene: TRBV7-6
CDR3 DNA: TGTGCCAGCAGCCGGGGTGTACTCAATGAGCAGTTCTTC
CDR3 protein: CASSRGVLNEQFF

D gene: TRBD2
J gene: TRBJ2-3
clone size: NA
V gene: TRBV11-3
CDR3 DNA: TGTGCCAGCAGCCCATGGACTAGCGGGGGACGCTATACGGCAGATACGCAGTATTTT
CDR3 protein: CASSPWTSGGRYTADTQYF

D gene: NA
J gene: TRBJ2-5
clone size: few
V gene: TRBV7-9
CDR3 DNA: TGTGCCAGCAGCTGGCCTGGGGAGACCCAGTACTTC
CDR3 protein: CASSWPGETQYF

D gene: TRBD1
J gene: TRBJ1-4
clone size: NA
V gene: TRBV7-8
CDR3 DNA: TGTGCCAGCAGCTTACTCTCGGAACAGGGGGAAAAACTGTTTTTT
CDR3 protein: CASSLLSEQGEKLFF

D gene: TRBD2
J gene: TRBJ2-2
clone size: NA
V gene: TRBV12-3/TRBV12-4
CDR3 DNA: TGTGCCAGCAGTTTTTGGCTAGCGGGGGGCTTCTTCGGAAACACCGGGGAGCTGTTTTTT
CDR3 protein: CASSFWLAGGFFGNTGELFF

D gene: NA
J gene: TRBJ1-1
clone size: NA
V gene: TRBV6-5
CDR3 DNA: TGTGCCAGCAGTCACGCCTCGCTTACTACAGAGAACACTGAAGCTTTCTTT
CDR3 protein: CASSHASLTTENTEAFF

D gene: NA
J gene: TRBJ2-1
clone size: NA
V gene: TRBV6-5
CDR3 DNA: TGTGCCAGCAGTTACGGGGCTACCTTGGGGTACAATGAGCAGTTCTTC
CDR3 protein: CASSYGATLGYNEQFF

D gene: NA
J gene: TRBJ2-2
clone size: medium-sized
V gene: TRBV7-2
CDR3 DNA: TGTGCCAGCAGCTTAAATCGAGGGGGTCAGAACTTGAACACCGGGGAGCTGTTTTTT
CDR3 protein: CASSLNRGGQNLNTGELFF